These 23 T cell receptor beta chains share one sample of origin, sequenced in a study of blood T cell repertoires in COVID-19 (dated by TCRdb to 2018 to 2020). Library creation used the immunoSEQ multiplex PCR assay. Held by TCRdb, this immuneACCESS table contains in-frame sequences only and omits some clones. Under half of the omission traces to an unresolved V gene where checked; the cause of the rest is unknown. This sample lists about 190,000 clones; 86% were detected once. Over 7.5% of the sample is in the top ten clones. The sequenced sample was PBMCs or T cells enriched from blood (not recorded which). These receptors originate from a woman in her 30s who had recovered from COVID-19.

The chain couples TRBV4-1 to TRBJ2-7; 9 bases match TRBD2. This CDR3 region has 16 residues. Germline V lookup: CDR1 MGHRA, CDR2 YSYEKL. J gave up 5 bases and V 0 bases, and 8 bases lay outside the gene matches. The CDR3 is CASSQEPSGITHEQYF. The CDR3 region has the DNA TGCGCCAGCAGCCAAGAACCTAGCGGGATAACCCACGAGCAGTACTTC.

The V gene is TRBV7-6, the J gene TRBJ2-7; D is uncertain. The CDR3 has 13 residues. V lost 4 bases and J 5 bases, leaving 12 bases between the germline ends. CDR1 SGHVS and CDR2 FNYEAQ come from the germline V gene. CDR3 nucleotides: TGTGCCAGCAGCTCGTCAGGAATCAACGAGCAGTACTTC. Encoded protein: CASSSSGINEQYF.

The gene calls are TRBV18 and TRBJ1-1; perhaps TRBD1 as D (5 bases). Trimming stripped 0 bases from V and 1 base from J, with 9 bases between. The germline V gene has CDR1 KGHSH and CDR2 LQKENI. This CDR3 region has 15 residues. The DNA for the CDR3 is TGTGCCAGCTCACCACCAGGCGGGGCGAACACTGAAGCTTTCTTT. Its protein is CASSPPGGANTEAFF.

As DNA, the CDR3 is TGTGCCAGCAGCCAGTTAGGGGGCTCGGGTTCACCCCTCCACTTT. It codes for CASSQLGGSGSPLHF. The chain has TRBV3-1 (or the pseudogene TRBV3-2) and TRBJ1-6, with TRBD1 identical over 7 bases. The CDR3 runs to 15 residues. Germline loops: CDR1 LGHDT, CDR2 YNNKEL (reference sequence). V shed 3 bases and J 9 bases; nucleotides not matched to a gene: 8.

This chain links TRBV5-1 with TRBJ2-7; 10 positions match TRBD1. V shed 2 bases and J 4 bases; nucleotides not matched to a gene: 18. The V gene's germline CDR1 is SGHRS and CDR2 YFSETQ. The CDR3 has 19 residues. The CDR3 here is CASSFRQGAASAFSYEQYF. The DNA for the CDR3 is TGCGCCAGCAGCTTTCGACAGGGGGCAGCTAGCGCCTTCTCGTACGAGCAGTACTTC.

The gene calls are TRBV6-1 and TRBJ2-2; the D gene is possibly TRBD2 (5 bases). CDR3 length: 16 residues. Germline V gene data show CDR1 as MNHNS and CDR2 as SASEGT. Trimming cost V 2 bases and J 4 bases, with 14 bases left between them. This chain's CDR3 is CASSESLQSGTGELFF. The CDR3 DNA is TGTGCCAGCAGTGAAAGCCTTCAGAGCGGCACCGGGGAGCTGTTTTTT.

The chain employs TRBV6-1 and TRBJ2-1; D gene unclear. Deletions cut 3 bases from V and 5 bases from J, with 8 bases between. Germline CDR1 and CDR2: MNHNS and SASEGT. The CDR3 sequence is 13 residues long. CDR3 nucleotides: TGTGCCAGCAGTGACGACACGGACAATGAGCAGTTCTTC. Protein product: CASSDDTDNEQFF.

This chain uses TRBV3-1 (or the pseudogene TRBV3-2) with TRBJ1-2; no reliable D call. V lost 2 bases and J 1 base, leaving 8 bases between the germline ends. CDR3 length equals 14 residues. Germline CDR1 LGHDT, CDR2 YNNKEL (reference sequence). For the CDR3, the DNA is TGTGCCAGCAGCCAACGCAGGTTTAACTATGGCTACACCTTC. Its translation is CASSQRRFNYGYTF.

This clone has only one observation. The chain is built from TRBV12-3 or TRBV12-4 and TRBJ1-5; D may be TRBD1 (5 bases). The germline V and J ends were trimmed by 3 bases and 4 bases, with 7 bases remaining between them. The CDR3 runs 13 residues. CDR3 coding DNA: TGTGCCAGCAGTTTTTCAGGGAATCAGCCCCAGCATTTT. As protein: CASSFSGNQPQHF.

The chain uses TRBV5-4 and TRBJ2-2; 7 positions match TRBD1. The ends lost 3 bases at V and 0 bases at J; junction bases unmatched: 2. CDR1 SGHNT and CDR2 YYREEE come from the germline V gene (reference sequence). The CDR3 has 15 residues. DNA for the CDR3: TGTGCCAGCAGCTCAGGGACAGCGAACACCGGGGAGCTGTTTTTT. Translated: CASSSGTANTGELFF.

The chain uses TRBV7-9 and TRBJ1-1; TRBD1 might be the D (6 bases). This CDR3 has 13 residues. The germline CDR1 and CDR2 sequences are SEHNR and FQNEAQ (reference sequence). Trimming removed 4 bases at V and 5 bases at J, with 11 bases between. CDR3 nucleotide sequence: TGTGCCAGCAGCTACGAAGGGGGTACTGAAGCTTTCTTT. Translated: CASSYEGGTEAFF.

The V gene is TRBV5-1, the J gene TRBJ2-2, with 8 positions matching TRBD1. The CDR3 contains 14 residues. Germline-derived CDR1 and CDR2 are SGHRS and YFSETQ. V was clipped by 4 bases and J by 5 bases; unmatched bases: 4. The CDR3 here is CASSDRGETGELFF. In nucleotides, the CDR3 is TGCGCCAGCAGCGACAGGGGAGAAACCGGGGAGCTGTTTTTT.

The CDR3 protein is CASSDSTSGRRETDTQYF. The CDR3, as DNA: TGTGCCAGCAGTGACTCTACGAGCGGGAGAAGGGAAACAGATACGCAGTATTTT. J is TRBJ2-3 and V is TRBV6-4, with 8 bases identical to TRBD2. From germline, CDR1 is MRHNA and CDR2 SNTAGT. The CDR3 has 18 amino acids. Losses at the gene ends were 0 bases for V and 3 bases for J; bases not matched to a gene: 11.

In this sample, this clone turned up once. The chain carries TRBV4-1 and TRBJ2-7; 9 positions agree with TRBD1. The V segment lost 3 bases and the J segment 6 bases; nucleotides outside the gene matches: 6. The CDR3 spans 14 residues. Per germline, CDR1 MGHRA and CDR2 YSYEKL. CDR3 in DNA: TGCGCCAGCAGCCACGGGACAGGGAGCGGCGAGCAGTACTTC. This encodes CASSHGTGSGEQYF.

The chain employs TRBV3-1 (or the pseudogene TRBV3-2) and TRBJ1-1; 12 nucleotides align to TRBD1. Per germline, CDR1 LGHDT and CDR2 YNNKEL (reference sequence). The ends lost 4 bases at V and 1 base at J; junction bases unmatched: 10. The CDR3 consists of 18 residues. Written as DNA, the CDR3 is TGTGCCAGCAGCCCAGTTGCGGGACAGGGGGCCAGGAACACTGAAGCTTTCTTT. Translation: CASSPVAGQGARNTEAFF.

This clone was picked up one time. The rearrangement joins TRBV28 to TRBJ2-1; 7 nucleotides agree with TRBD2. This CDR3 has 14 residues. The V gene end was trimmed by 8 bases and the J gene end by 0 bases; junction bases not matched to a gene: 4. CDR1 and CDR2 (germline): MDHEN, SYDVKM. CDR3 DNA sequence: TGTGCCAGCGCGGGACTATACTCCTACAATGAGCAGTTCTTC. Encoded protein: CASAGLYSYNEQFF. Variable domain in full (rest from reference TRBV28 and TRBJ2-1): DVKVTQSSRYLVKRTGEKVFLECVQDMDHENMFWYRQDPGLGLRLIYFSYDVKMKEKGDIPEGYSVSREKKERFSLILESASTNQTSMYLCASAGLYSYNEQFFGPGTRLTVL.

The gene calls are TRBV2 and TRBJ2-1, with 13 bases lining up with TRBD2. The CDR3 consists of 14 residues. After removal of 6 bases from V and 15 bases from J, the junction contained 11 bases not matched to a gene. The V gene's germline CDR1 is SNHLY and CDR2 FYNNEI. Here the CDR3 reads CASRELGTSGIPFF. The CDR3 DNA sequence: TGTGCCAGCAGAGAGTTAGGGACTAGCGGGATTCCGTTCTTC.

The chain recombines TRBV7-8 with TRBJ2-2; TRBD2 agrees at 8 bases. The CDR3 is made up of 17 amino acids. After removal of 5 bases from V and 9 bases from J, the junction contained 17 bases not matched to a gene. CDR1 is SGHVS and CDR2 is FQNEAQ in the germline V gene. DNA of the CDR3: TGTGCCAGCAGCACGGACCGTTTAGCGGGAAGATGGCGGGAGCTGTTTTTT. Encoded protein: CASSTDRLAGRWRELFF.

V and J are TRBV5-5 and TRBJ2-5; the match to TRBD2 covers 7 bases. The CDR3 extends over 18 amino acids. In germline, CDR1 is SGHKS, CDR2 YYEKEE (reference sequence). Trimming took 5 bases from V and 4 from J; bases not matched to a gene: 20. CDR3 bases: TGTGCCAGCAGACAGTTCCGCGCGGGAGTCGAAACCTCAGAGACCCAGTACTTC. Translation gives CASRQFRAGVETSETQYF.

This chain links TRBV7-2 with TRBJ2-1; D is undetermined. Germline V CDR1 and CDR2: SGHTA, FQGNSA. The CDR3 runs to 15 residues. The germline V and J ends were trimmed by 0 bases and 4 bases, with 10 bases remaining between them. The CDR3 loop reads CASSLAATRYNEQFF. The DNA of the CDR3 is TGTGCCAGCAGCTTAGCTGCGACAAGGTACAATGAGCAGTTCTTC.

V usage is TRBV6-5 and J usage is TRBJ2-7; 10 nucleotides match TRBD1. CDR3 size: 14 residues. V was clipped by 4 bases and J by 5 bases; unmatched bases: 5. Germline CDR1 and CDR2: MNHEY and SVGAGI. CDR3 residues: CASSSGTGAHEQYF. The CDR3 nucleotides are TGTGCCAGCAGTTCCGGGACAGGGGCCCACGAGCAGTACTTC.

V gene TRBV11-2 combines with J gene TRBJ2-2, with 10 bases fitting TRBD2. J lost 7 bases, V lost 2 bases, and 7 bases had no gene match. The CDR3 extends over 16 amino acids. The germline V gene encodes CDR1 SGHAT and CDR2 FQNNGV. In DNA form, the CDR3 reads TGTGCCAGCAGCTTAACAGCGGGAGGGCCAAACGGGGAGCTGTTTTTT. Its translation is CASSLTAGGPNGELFF.

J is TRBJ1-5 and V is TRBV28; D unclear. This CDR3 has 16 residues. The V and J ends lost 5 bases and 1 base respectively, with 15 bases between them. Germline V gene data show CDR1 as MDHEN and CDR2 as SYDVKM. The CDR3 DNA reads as TGTGCCAGCAGTCTTGGCCTTTTGGGCAGCAATCAGCCCCAGCATTTT. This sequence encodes CASSLGLLGSNQPQHF.